These T cell receptor beta chains were read from a single sample in a study of cytomegalovirus exposure and HLA in healthy donors. The assay was immunoSEQ multiplex PCR, and TCRdb's table has in-frame clones only and misses some. This table holds 50,000 or so clones, 94% found once. The sequenced material came from PBMCs. These receptors came from a young woman in good health and CMV-seropositive. CDR3s include the opening cysteine and the closing phenylalanine or tryptophan. The D gene is left open where the match is weak. Not every row has a clone size; where given, it reads once, few, many or a size class.

j_call clone_size v_call d_call cdr3_aa cdr3_nt
TRBJ2-5 . TRBV7-9 . CASSLGQGKETQYF TGTGCCAGCAGCTTAGGGCAGGGGAAGGAGACCCAGTACTTC
TRBJ2-1 . TRBV11-3 TRBD1 CASSAGQGSYNEQFF TGTGCCAGCAGCGCCGGACAGGGGTCCTACAATGAGCAGTTCTTC
TRBJ1-1 once TRBV29-1 . CSVEDFRGNFQMNTEAFF TGCAGCGTTGAAGATTTTCGCGGTAATTTCCAGATGAACACTGAAGCTTTCTTT
TRBJ2-1 . TRBV7-2 . CASSLAPRSLANEQFF TGTGCCAGCAGCTTAGCGCCTAGATCCTTGGCCAATGAGCAGTTCTTC
TRBJ1-1 . TRBV6-4 . CARPPLDCRREAFF TGTGCCAGACCCCCGTTGGACTGTCGAAGGGAAGCTTTCTTT
TRBJ2-1 . TRBV28 TRBD2 CASTVAGESEQFF TGTGCCAGCACCGTAGCGGGAGAGAGTGAGCAGTTCTTC
TRBJ2-3 . TRBV6-6 TRBD1 CASSSDRGRVKDTQYF TGTGCCAGCAGTTCCGACAGGGGACGAGTGAAAGATACGCAGTATTTT
TRBJ2-2 . TRBV11-1 TRBD2 CASSPVAGVSTGELFF TGTGCCAGCAGCCCAGTAGCGGGAGTTAGCACCGGGGAGCTGTTTTTT
TRBJ2-7 . TRBV9 TRBD2 CASSVGGSVYEQYF TGTGCCAGCAGCGTAGGCGGGAGTGTCTACGAGCAGTACTTC
TRBJ2-5 . TRBV5-4 TRBD2 CASSLTASGSETQYF TGTGCCAGCAGCTTGACGGCTAGCGGGAGTGAGACCCAGTACTTC
TRBJ2-7 . TRBV7-2 TRBD1 CASSLGGQASYEQYF TGTGCCAGCAGCTTAGGGGGACAGGCCTCCTACGAGCAGTACTTC
TRBJ1-2 few TRBV27 . CASSLSGDYGYTF TGTGCCAGCAGTTTGTCAGGGGACTATGGCTACACCTTC
TRBJ2-7 . TRBV28 TRBD2 CASSSPGLASYEQYF TGTGCCAGCAGTTCCCCGGGACTAGCGAGCTACGAGCAGTACTTC
TRBJ2-5 once TRBV6-1 . CASSETGKETQYF TGTGCCAGCAGTGAAACGGGGAAAGAGACCCAGTACTTC
TRBJ2-1 . TRBV7-9 . CASSLNGANEQFF TGTGCCAGCAGCTTAAATGGGGCCAATGAGCAGTTCTTC
TRBJ2-7 once TRBV7-2 TRBD1 CASSPKGWGDRIYEQYF TGTGCCAGCAGCCCCAAAGGGTGGGGGGACAGGATCTACGAGCAGTACTTC
TRBJ2-7 . TRBV27 TRBD1 CASSLGTGGWFAYEQYF TGTGCCAGCAGTTTAGGGACAGGGGGTTGGTTCGCCTACGAGCAGTACTTC
TRBJ2-2 . TRBV15 . CATSRDWGGRGAVGELFF TGTGCCACCAGCAGAGATTGGGGGGGCCGCGGTGCGGTCGGGGAGCTGTTTTTT
TRBJ2-1 . TRBV30 TRBD2 CAWKGGRPNEQFF TGTGCCTGGAAGGGCGGGAGGCCCAATGAGCAGTTCTTC
TRBJ2-7 . TRBV15 TRBD1 CATGEGADSYEQYF TGTGCCACCGGAGAGGGGGCCGACTCCTACGAGCAGTACTTC
TRBJ1-6 . TRBV18 . CASSPSAGSPLHF TGTGCCAGCTCACCTTCCGCCGGTTCACCCCTCCACTTT
TRBJ2-1 . TRBV25-1 TRBD1 CASSDPSYRDRAFNEQFF TGTGCCAGCAGTGACCCCTCCTACCGGGACAGGGCTTTCAATGAGCAGTTCTTC
TRBJ2-3 . TRBV6-1 TRBD2 CASREEGLAGGLGSTDTQYF TGTGCCAGCAGAGAAGAGGGACTAGCGGGAGGGCTCGGGAGCACAGATACGCAGTATTTT
TRBJ1-5 once TRBV19 . CASSLRGDQPQHF TGTGCCAGTAGCCTCAGGGGTGATCAGCCCCAGCATTTT
TRBJ2-2 . TRBV7-2 TRBD2 CASSQGLAGPTNTGELFF TGTGCCAGCAGCCAGGGACTAGCGGGACCTACGAACACCGGGGAGCTGTTTTTT
TRBJ1-1 . TRBV6-6 . CASSYSLTRANTEAFF TGTGCCAGCAGTTACTCGCTGACCAGGGCGAACACTGAAGCTTTCTTT
TRBJ2-7 once TRBV18 TRBD1 CASSRGQGTLYEQYF TGTGCCAGCTCACGGGGACAGGGGACCCTATACGAGCAGTACTTC
TRBJ2-1 . TRBV11-2 TRBD2 CASSLRTGLAGSNEQFF TGTGCCAGCAGCTTACGAACGGGACTAGCGGGATCCAATGAGCAGTTCTTC
TRBJ1-6 . TRBV5-1 . CASSLDGGRGGNSPLHF TGCGCCAGCAGCTTGGATGGCGGTCGGGGTGGTAATTCACCCCTCCACTTT
TRBJ2-2 . TRBV6-6 TRBD2 CASSYSSGGPTGELFF TGTGCCAGCAGTTACTCCTCGGGAGGGCCCACCGGGGAGCTGTTTTTT
TRBJ2-3 . TRBV19 TRBD1 CASTRTGQSTDTQYF TGTGCCAGTACCCGGACAGGACAAAGCACAGATACGCAGTATTTT
TRBJ1-2 . TRBV28 TRBD1 CASNSGGYGYTF TGTGCCAGCAATTCAGGGGGCTATGGCTACACCTTC
TRBJ2-3 . TRBV2 . CASSEPGAITDTQYF TGTGCCAGCAGTGAACCGGGAGCGATCACAGATACGCAGTATTTT
TRBJ1-4 . TRBV10-3 TRBD1 CAISEGTGGKEKLFF TGTGCCATCAGTGAGGGGACAGGGGGAAAGGAAAAACTGTTTTTT
TRBJ2-2 . TRBV11-2 . CASSLQGSNTGELFF TGTGCCAGCAGCTTACAGGGGAGCAACACCGGGGAGCTGTTTTTT
TRBJ2-7 . TRBV28 . CASSYPGQLYEQYF TGTGCCAGCAGTTACCCGGGACAACTCTACGAGCAGTACTTC
TRBJ1-1 . TRBV28 TRBD1 CASSGTGVMNTEAFF TGTGCCAGCAGCGGGACAGGGGTCATGAACACTGAAGCTTTCTTT
TRBJ2-5 once TRBV5-1 . CASSGSGHGETQYF TGCGCCAGCAGCGGCAGCGGGCATGGGGAGACCCAGTACTTC
TRBJ2-2 once TRBV9 TRBD2 CASSDWGLANTGELFF TGTGCCAGCAGTGATTGGGGACTAGCGAACACCGGGGAGCTGTTTTTT
TRBJ2-7 . TRBV5-1 . CASSVADYEQYF TGCGCCAGCAGCGTGGCAGACTACGAGCAGTACTTC
TRBJ2-2 once TRBV5-1 . CASGLGSGELFF TGCGCCAGCGGACTGGGGTCCGGGGAGCTGTTTTTT